This T cell receptor beta chain was sequenced during a study of cytomegalovirus exposure and HLA in healthy donors. The data were produced by immunoSEQ multiplex PCR, yet TCRdb's version contains in-frame clones alone and is incomplete. The profile shows some 140,000 clones, approximately 82% of them singletons. The CDR3 covers 13 residues. The J segment lost 7 bases and the V segment lost 5 bases, leaving 3 bases of the junction unmatched. From germline, CDR1 is LNHNV and CDR2 YYDKDF (reference sequence). This clone has just one count. Source material: PBMCs. This TCR derives from a young man in good health and CMV-seropositive. The chain combines TRBV15 with TRBJ2-1; 9 positions agree with TRBD2. CDR3 nucleotide sequence: TGTGCCACCAGCGGCCTAGCGGGGAATGAGCAGTTCTTC. This translates into CATSGLAGNEQFF.